Following are 27 T cell receptor beta chains from one sample sequenced in a study of blood T cell repertoires in COVID-19 (dated by TCRdb to the early 2020s). The library was prepared using the immunoSEQ multiplex PCR assay. What TCRdb holds here is the immuneACCESS table cut down to in-frame rearrangements. Part of the clones is not present; checked against another copy, under half of the missing clones reflect an unresolved V gene, and the others are unexplained. The sample records roughly 130,000 clones, around four fifths of which are singletons. Together, the top ten hold about a tenth of the sample. Sequencing was carried out using peripheral blood. These receptors originate from a middle-aged man with active or convalescent COVID-19.

In its sample, this clone was seen a few times. The V gene is TRBV2, the J gene TRBJ2-1; D possibly corresponds to TRBD1 (6 bases). Trimming took off 5 bases at V and 2 bases at J, with 10 bases between the two ends. The CDR3 covers 14 residues. Looked up from germline, CDR1 is SNHLY and CDR2 is FYNNEI. The DNA for the CDR3 is TGTGCCAGCAGTTCGGACAGAGCCTACAATGAGCAGTTCTTC. This codes for CASSSDRAYNEQFF. Drawing the rest from reference TRBV2 and TRBJ2-1, the complete variable domain is EPEVTQTPSHQVTQMGQEVILRCVPISNHLYFYWYRQILGQKVEFLVSFYNNEISEKSEIFDDQFSVERPDGSNFTLKIRSTKLEDSAMYFCASSSDRAYNEQFFGPGTRLTVL.

This chain joins TRBV25-1 and TRBJ1-1; D gene uncertain. Germline V gene data show CDR1 as MGHDK and CDR2 as SYGVNS. There are 13 residues in the CDR3. V lost 3 bases to trimming and J lost 4 bases, with 9 bases between them. The CDR3: CASSDGFSTEAFF. The CDR3 DNA sequence: TGTGCCAGCAGTGACGGTTTTAGCACTGAAGCTTTCTTT.

This chain joins TRBV19 and TRBJ2-7, with a weak D call TRBD1 (6 bases). Germline V lookup: CDR1 LNHDA, CDR2 SQIVND (reference sequence). The CDR3 runs 22 residues. V gave up 4 bases and J gave up 4 bases, with 38 bases separating them. The DNA of the CDR3 is TGTGCCAGTAGTAACATTTTTCACATCCGGGACACCGGTATCAGTGGGGGATACGAGCAGTACTTC. Its translation is CASSNIFHIRDTGISGGYEQYF.

V gene TRBV12-3 or TRBV12-4 combines with J gene TRBJ1-1; D unresolved. Trimming left V 3 bases short and J 2 bases short, with 7 bases between. The CDR3 consists of 13 residues. The CDR3 region is CASSLAPNTEAFF. The CDR3 DNA sequence: TGTGCCAGCAGTTTGGCCCCAAACACTGAAGCTTTCTTT.

J is TRBJ1-4 and V is TRBV11-2; 10 bases fit TRBD1. Germline assignment: CDR1 SGHAT and CDR2 FQNNGV. CDR3 size: 14 residues. V lost 5 bases, J lost 8 bases, and 5 bases stayed unmatched. The CDR3 region is CASSRDRGREKLFF. The CDR3 bases are TGTGCCAGCAGCCGAGACAGGGGGCGGGAAAAACTGTTTTTT.

V is TRBV6-5 and J is TRBJ2-7, with 9 bases aligning to TRBD1. Germline loops: CDR1 MNHEY, CDR2 SVGAGI. Trimming at V came to 6 bases and at J to 7 bases, leaving 7 bases not matched to a gene. The CDR3 extends over 13 amino acids. The CDR3 sequence is CASSGQGSREQYF. The CDR3 DNA is TGTGCCAGCAGCGGACAGGGGTCTCGTGAGCAGTACTTC.

V is TRBV27 and J is TRBJ2-2; tentatively, D is TRBD2 (5 bases). There are 15 residues in the CDR3. Per the germline V gene, CDR1 is MNHEY and CDR2 is SMNVEV (reference sequence). Trimming stripped 0 bases from V and 6 bases from J, with 11 bases between. The CDR3 region has the DNA TGTGCCAGCAGTTTATCGAGGGTAGTGGCCGGGGAGCTGTTTTTT. Its protein product is CASSLSRVVAGELFF.

The chain couples TRBV3-1 (or the pseudogene TRBV3-2) to TRBJ1-2; D is perhaps TRBD1 (5 bases). Per the germline V gene, CDR1 is LGHDT and CDR2 is YNNKEL (reference sequence). The V end was cut by 4 bases, the J end by 5 bases, with 14 bases between. The CDR3 length is 14 residues. In DNA, the CDR3 is TGTGCCAGCAGCCCGAATACAGGTTTTTATGGCTACACCTTC. Protein: CASSPNTGFYGYTF.

DNA of the CDR3: TGTGCCAGCAGCCCCCGTTCCGGGACTAGCTTCCCAGATACGCAGTATTTT. This gives the protein CASSPRSGTSFPDTQYF. The V gene is TRBV9, the J gene TRBJ2-3; 9 bases fit TRBD2. V trimming: 4 bases; J trimming: 4 bases; junction bases outside the gene matches: 13. CDR1 and CDR2 from the germline V gene are SGDLS and YYNGEE. This CDR3 region has 17 residues.

The chain is built from TRBV5-1 and TRBJ2-2; tentative D call: TRBD1 (5 bases). There are 15 residues in the CDR3. V gave up 0 bases and J gave up 4 bases, with 10 bases separating them. CDR1 and CDR2 from the germline V gene are SGHRS and YFSETQ. Here the CDR3 reads CASSLGQGGTGELFF. As DNA, the CDR3 is TGCGCCAGCAGCTTGGGTCAGGGCGGCACCGGGGAGCTGTTTTTT.

V usage is TRBV19 and J usage is TRBJ1-1; the match to TRBD1 covers 9 bases. V shed 6 bases and J 2 bases; nucleotides not matched to a gene: 10. The CDR3 is made up of 16 amino acids. Looked up from germline, CDR1 is LNHDA and CDR2 is SQIVND (reference sequence). CDR3 in DNA: TGTGCCAGTAGGATATCAAAGGGACAGGGCAACACTGAAGCTTTCTTT. Its translation is CASRISKGQGNTEAFF.

The chain uses TRBV4-1 and TRBJ2-1; 9 bases match TRBD2. Unmatched junction bases numbered 7, after V lost 0 bases and J lost 7 bases. The CDR3 has 16 amino acids. Germline V lookup: CDR1 MGHRA, CDR2 YSYEKL. CDR3 nucleotides: TGCGCCAGCAGCCAAGAGAGCGCTAGCGGGGTAAATGAGCAGTTCTTC. Its translation: CASSQESASGVNEQFF.

This chain connects TRBV6-2 or TRBV6-3 to TRBJ2-4; no clear D gene. Trimming removed 1 base from V and 0 bases from J, with 10 bases in between. The length of the CDR3 is 16 residues. Germline loops: CDR1 MNHEY, CDR2 SVGEGT. CDR3 region: CASSYFPSVAKNIQYF. The CDR3 nucleotides read TGTGCCAGCAGTTACTTCCCTTCCGTAGCCAAAAACATTCAGTACTTC.

The genes are TRBV12-5 and TRBJ1-5; 9 nucleotides match TRBD1. Germline CDR1 reads LGHNT; CDR2 reads FRNRAP. This CDR3 region has 15 residues. With V trimmed by 3 bases and J by 6 bases, 6 bases remained unmatched. CDR3 sequence reads: CASGFGTGLGQPQHF. Here the CDR3 DNA reads TGTGCTAGTGGTTTTGGGACAGGGTTAGGTCAGCCCCAGCATTTT.

This clone was counted a single time. The CDR3: CASSVGEGQPQHF. The CDR3 DNA sequence: TGCGCCAGCAGTGTCGGGGAAGGGCAGCCCCAGCATTTT. The V and J genes are TRBV10-1 and TRBJ1-5; D unresolved. Trimming stripped 4 bases from V and 7 bases from J, with 11 bases between. Germline V gives CDR1 WNHNN, CDR2 SYGVQD (reference sequence). This CDR3 is 13 amino acids long.

The rearrangement joins TRBV11-2 to TRBJ2-3; 10 nucleotides match TRBD1. There are 16 residues in the CDR3. Germline assignment: CDR1 SGHAT and CDR2 FQNNGV. V was pared by 4 bases and J by 5 bases, with 9 bases of the junction left unmatched. The CDR3 loop reads CASSSGTGVRGDTQYF. CDR3 DNA: TGTGCCAGCAGCTCCGGGACAGGGGTCAGGGGAGATACGCAGTATTTT.

This sequence joins TRBV5-1 and TRBJ2-7; 11 bases fit TRBD2. Germline values: CDR1 SGHRS, CDR2 YFSETQ. V trimming: 0 bases; J trimming: 6 bases; junction bases outside the gene matches: 8. This CDR3 has 16 amino acids. CDR3 sequence reads: CASSLGLAGPVGEQYF. DNA of the CDR3: TGCGCCAGCAGCTTGGGACTAGCGGGACCTGTGGGCGAGCAGTACTTC.

The genes are TRBV29-1 and TRBJ1-1; 10 bases align to TRBD1. CDR1 and CDR2 from the germline V gene are SQVTM and ANQGSEA. The CDR3 has 13 residues. J gave up 6 bases and V 6 bases, and 7 bases lay outside the gene matches. The CDR3, as DNA: TGCAGCGTATGGGGACAGGGGAGGGCTGAAGCTTTCTTT. Protein sequence: CSVWGQGRAEAFF.

The V call is TRBV6-5, the J call TRBJ2-1, with 8 bases aligning to TRBD1. Losses at the gene ends were 4 bases for V and 6 bases for J; bases not matched to a gene: 8. From germline, CDR1 is MNHEY and CDR2 SVGAGI. The CDR3 totals 15 residues. CDR3 nucleotide sequence: TGTGCCAGCAGTTTTGGGACAGGTAGGGCCAATGAGCAGTTCTTC. Translating it yields CASSFGTGRANEQFF.

The chain has TRBV2 and TRBJ1-6; no reliable D call. The germline V gene has CDR1 SNHLY and CDR2 FYNNEI. Deletions cut 6 bases from V and 0 bases from J, with 12 bases between. This CDR3 spans 16 amino acids. Written as DNA, the CDR3 is TGTGCCAGCAGGGTCGTTTGGAGCTCCTATAATTCACCCCTCCACTTT. Translation: CASRVVWSSYNSPLHF.

This clone was recorded at least ten times. Other nucleotide sequences in the sample specify the same CDR3. The chain is built from TRBV27 and TRBJ2-2, with D possibly being TRBD1 (6 bases). V was pared by 2 bases and J by 3 bases, with 10 bases between. Per germline, CDR1 MNHEY and CDR2 SMNVEV (reference sequence). The CDR3 consists of 15 residues. CDR3 nucleotides: TGTGCCAGCAGTTTAGGGGGCACCCACACCGGGGAGCTGTTTTTT. Protein sequence: CASSLGGTHTGELFF.

The chain links TRBV5-5 to TRBJ2-1, with a weak D call TRBD2 (5 bases). CDR1 is SGHKS, CDR2 YYEKEE, per germline (reference sequence). The CDR3 has 14 amino acids. Trimming cost V 4 bases and J 4 bases, with 12 bases left between them. CDR3 sequence (DNA): TGTGCCAGCAGCACCTGGACTTCTTACAATGAGCAGTTCTTC. Amino acid sequence: CASSTWTSYNEQFF.

The chain employs TRBV18 and TRBJ1-6; 10 bases match TRBD1. The CDR3 runs 16 residues. J gave up 6 bases and V 3 bases, and 5 bases lay outside the gene matches. The germline V gene has CDR1 KGHSH and CDR2 LQKENI. This chain's CDR3 is CASSPFGTGANSPLHF. The CDR3 bases are TGTGCCAGCTCACCTTTCGGGACAGGGGCTAATTCACCCCTCCACTTT.

This chain joins TRBV6-2 or TRBV6-3 and TRBJ1-6, with D maybe TRBD1 (5 bases). The length of the CDR3 is 14 residues. CDR1 and CDR2 (germline): MNHEY, SVGEGT. V dropped 8 bases and J dropped 9 bases, with 17 bases sitting between them. The CDR3 DNA is TGTGCCAGCGGCCGCGGTGGGGCTGGTTCACCCCTCCACTTT. It is translated as CASGRGGAGSPLHF.

The chain carries TRBV12-3 or TRBV12-4 and TRBJ2-1; TRBD2 is a possible D gene (5 bases). This CDR3 region has 11 residues. Trimming left V 7 bases short and J 4 bases short, with 5 bases between. The CDR3 reads CASTGYNEQFF. CDR3 in DNA: TGTGCCAGCACGGGGTACAATGAGCAGTTCTTC.

CDR3 in amino acids: CASSWDWAGQQYF. The CDR3 DNA sequence: TGTGCCAGCAGCTGGGATTGGGCGGGGCAGCAGTACTTC. The rearrangement links TRBV5-4 to TRBJ2-7, with a weak D call TRBD2 (6 bases). Germline loops: CDR1 SGHNT, CDR2 YYREEE (reference sequence). Deletions cut 3 bases from V and 8 bases from J, with 15 bases between. The CDR3 spans 13 residues.

The chain carries TRBV3-1 (or the pseudogene TRBV3-2) and TRBJ2-7; TRBD2 aligns across 12 bases. Losses at the gene ends were 4 bases for V and 2 bases for J; bases not matched to a gene: 0. Per the germline V gene, CDR1 is LGHDT and CDR2 is YNNKEL (reference sequence). There are 14 residues in the CDR3. CDR3 amino acids: CASSPSGGAYEQYF. CDR3 bases: TGTGCCAGCAGCCCTAGCGGGGGGGCCTACGAGCAGTACTTC.